This T cell receptor beta chain was profiled in a study of T cells in women clearing cervical HPV infection. Study-level background: Case blood was drawn when the lesion was first found; control blood after infection became undetectable. Case blood was drawn a median about 160 days after lesion detection. Overall study results and limits: CIN3+ cases had significantly higher TCR repertoire richness than controls, but evenness did not differ. T-cell numbers per sample were unknown and may explain richness differences.

The table came from immunoSEQ multiplex PCR; TCRdb's copy has only in-frame clones and leaves some out. The sample table sets out fewer than 30,000 clones. Turning to this clone: Antigen unknown.

The TCR comes from a woman between 18 and 75 years old with a cervical HPV16 infection that either progressed to CIN3+ or cleared (not recorded which). Input material: blood buffy coat.

CDR3 DNA, as far as it was read: TGTGCCAGCAGCCGCTTCACGACTAGCGGGAGGGCTAACATT. Protein sequence: CASSRFTTSGRANI. The full CDR3 is CASSRFTTSGRANIQYF. The chain employs TRBV3-1 (or the pseudogene TRBV3-2) and TRBJ2-4; TRBD2 matches 14 bases. The read falls 3 residues short of the CDR3 end, and the missing part is taken from the germline J gene. This CDR3 comprises 17 residues. Germline V gives CDR1 LGHDT, CDR2 YNNKEL (reference sequence). The J segment lost 7 bases and the V segment lost 4 bases, leaving 9 bases of the junction unmatched.